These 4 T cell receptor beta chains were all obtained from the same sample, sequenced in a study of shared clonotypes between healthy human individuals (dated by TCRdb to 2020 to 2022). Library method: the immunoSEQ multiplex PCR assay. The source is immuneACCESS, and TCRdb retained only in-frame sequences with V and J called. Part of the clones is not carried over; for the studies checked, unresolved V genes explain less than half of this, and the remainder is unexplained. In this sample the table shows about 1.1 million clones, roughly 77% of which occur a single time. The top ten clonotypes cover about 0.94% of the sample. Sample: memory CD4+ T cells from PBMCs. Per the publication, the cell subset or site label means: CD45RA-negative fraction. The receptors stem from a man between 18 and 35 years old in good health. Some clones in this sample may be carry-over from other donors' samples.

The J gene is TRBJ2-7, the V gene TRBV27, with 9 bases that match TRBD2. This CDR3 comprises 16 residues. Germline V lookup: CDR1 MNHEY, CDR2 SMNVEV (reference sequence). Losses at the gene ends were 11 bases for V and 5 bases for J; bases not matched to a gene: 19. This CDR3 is CAAGGARGTRIHEQYF. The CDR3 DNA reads TGTGCCGCGGGGGGGGCCCGGGGCACACGAATCCACGAGCAGTACTTC.

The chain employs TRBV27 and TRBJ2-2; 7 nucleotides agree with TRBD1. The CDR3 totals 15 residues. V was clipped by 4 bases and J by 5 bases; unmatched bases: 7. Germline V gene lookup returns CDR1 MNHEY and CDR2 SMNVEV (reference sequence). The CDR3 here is CASSYRGVWTGELFF. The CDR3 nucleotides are TGTGCCAGCAGTTACAGGGGAGTATGGACCGGGGAGCTGTTTTTT.

CDR3 sequence: CASSVGAGDEQFF. DNA of the CDR3: TGTGCCAGCAGCGTAGGGGCGGGGGATGAGCAGTTCTTC. This chain uses TRBV9 with TRBJ2-1; 7 nucleotides align to TRBD2. The germline V gene encodes CDR1 SGDLS and CDR2 YYNGEE. This CDR3 spans 13 amino acids. The V gene end was trimmed by 0 bases and the J gene end by 8 bases; junction bases not matched to a gene: 2.

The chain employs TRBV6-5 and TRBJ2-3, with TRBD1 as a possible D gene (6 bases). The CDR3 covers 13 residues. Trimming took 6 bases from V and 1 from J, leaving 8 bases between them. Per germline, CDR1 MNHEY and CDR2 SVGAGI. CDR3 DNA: TGTGCCAGCAGGGACAGTGGCACAGATACGCAGTATTTT. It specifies CASRDSGTDTQYF.